The 24 T cell receptor beta chains below come from one sample, sequenced in a study of T cell changes during pregnancy in multiple sclerosis. Only in-frame clones appear in the TCRdb table, and some are missing; sequencing was by immunoSEQ multiplex PCR. Altogether approximately 42,000 clones are present, 84% being singletons, with the ten largest covering around 0.58%. Here the sequenced sample was CD4+ T cells from peripheral blood mononuclear cells, taken before pregnancy. The source is a female donor with multiple sclerosis, enrolled in a pregnancy study.

This clone was detected once. The chain carries TRBV7-9 and TRBJ1-3; maybe TRBD1 (6 bases). CDR1 and CDR2 (germline): SEHNR, FQNEAQ (reference sequence). The length of the CDR3 is 15 residues. V lost 5 bases and J 0 bases, leaving 11 bases between the germline ends. In DNA, the CDR3 is TGTGCCAGCAGCCGGGACACGAGCTCTGGAAACACCATATATTTT. Translating it yields CASSRDTSSGNTIYF.

In this sample, this clone turned up once. V usage is TRBV5-1 and J usage is TRBJ2-5, with a tentative D call TRBD2 (5 bases). CDR3 size: 13 residues. Trimming removed 0 bases at V and 7 bases at J, with 10 bases between. The germline gives CDR1 SGHRS, CDR2 YFSETQ. DNA of the CDR3: TGCGCCAGCAGCTTGGCCGGGGTAGGGACCCAGTACTTC. Its translation: CASSLAGVGTQYF.

The sample holds one count of this clone. This chain connects TRBV27 to TRBJ1-2; 8 nucleotides align to TRBD1. The J segment lost 4 bases and the V segment lost 5 bases, leaving 9 bases of the junction unmatched. Germline V CDR1 and CDR2: MNHEY, SMNVEV (reference sequence). The CDR3 loop spans 15 amino acids. In DNA form, the CDR3 reads TGTGCCAGCAGTCAAACCGGGACAGGCATCTATGGCTACACCTTC. Encoded protein: CASSQTGTGIYGYTF.

The chain couples TRBV15 to TRBJ1-2; 10 bases align to TRBD1. The germline gives CDR1 LNHNV, CDR2 YYDKDF (reference sequence). The CDR3 totals 16 residues. The ends lost 3 bases at V and 4 bases at J; junction bases unmatched: 8. The CDR3 coding sequence is TGTGCCACCAGCAGGGGTGGACAGGGGGGATCCTATGGCTACACCTTC. This translates into CATSRGGQGGSYGYTF.

The rearrangement uses TRBV19 and TRBJ2-1; TRBD2 aligns across 13 bases. CDR3 size: 13 residues. J was trimmed by 8 bases and V by 11 bases; bases with no gene match: 6. Germline assignment: CDR1 LNHDA and CDR2 SQIVND (reference sequence). CDR3 sequence reads: CAGRTSGSDEQFF. The CDR3 bases are TGTGCCGGCCGGACTAGCGGGAGCGATGAGCAGTTCTTC.

The genes are TRBV6-1 and TRBJ1-4; the match to TRBD1 covers 9 bases. Germline CDR1 reads MNHNS; CDR2 reads SASEGT. The CDR3 totals 14 residues. The V and J ends lost 6 bases and 4 bases, in that order; junction bases with no gene match: 3. The CDR3 DNA follows: TGTGCCAGCAGCCGGACAGGGGATAATGAAAAACTGTTTTTT. It encodes CASSRTGDNEKLFF.

A few counts support this clone. The rearrangement links TRBV11-2 to TRBJ2-1, with 12 bases identical to TRBD2. The J segment lost 3 bases and the V segment lost 4 bases, leaving 1 base of the junction unmatched. CDR3 length: 15 amino acids. Germline loops: CDR1 SGHAT, CDR2 FQNNGV. CDR3 nucleotides: TGTGCCAGCAGCTCGGGACTAGCGGGCTACAATGAGCAGTTCTTC. Translated: CASSSGLAGYNEQFF.

This chain connects TRBV29-1 to TRBJ1-1; tentative D call: TRBD1 (6 bases). Germline V lookup: CDR1 SQVTM, CDR2 ANQGSEA. The V end lost 3 bases, the J end lost 11 bases, and 19 bases lay between the germline ends. This CDR3 has 13 residues. The CDR3 sequence: CSVDPETGRYAFF. The CDR3 DNA follows: TGCAGCGTTGACCCTGAGACAGGAAGGTATGCTTTCTTT.

The chain employs TRBV4-2 and TRBJ1-2; 7 bases match TRBD1. CDR3 length: 15 residues. Germline CDR1 and CDR2: LGHNA and YNFKEQ. V gave up 4 bases and J gave up 1 base; unmatched junction bases: 6. The CDR3 protein is CASSRGTVLNYGYTF. The CDR3 DNA follows: TGTGCCAGCAGCCGAGGGACAGTACTTAACTATGGCTACACCTTC.

CDR3 loop: CASSFGTGDNSPLHF. The CDR3 DNA reads as TGTGCCAGCAGCTTCGGGACAGGGGATAATTCACCCCTCCACTTT. The V gene is TRBV7-2, the J gene TRBJ1-6; 10 bases align to TRBD1. Germline values: CDR1 SGHTA, CDR2 FQGNSA. V trimming: 3 bases; J trimming: 5 bases; junction bases outside the gene matches: 1. The CDR3 runs to 15 residues. Full variable domain (rest looked up from reference TRBV7-2 and TRBJ1-6): GAGVSQSPSNKVTEKGKDVELRCDPISGHTALYWYRQSLGQGLEFLIYFQGNSAPDKSGLPSDRFSAERTGGSVSTLTIQRTQQEDSAVYLCASSFGTGDNSPLHFGNGTRLTVT.

This rearrangement joins TRBV30 to TRBJ1-6; 8 bases are shared with TRBD1. In germline, CDR1 is GTSNPN, CDR2 SVGIG (reference sequence). The V gene end was trimmed by 4 bases and the J gene end by 7 bases; junction bases not matched to a gene: 3. The CDR3 spans 13 residues. The CDR3: CAWTGQGNSPLHF. The CDR3 DNA follows: TGTGCCTGGACAGGACAGGGCAATTCACCCCTCCACTTT.

V gene TRBV6-5 combines with J gene TRBJ2-2; 7 bases map to TRBD1. V shed 6 bases, J shed 3 bases, and the junction held 7 bases outside the gene matches. CDR1 MNHEY and CDR2 SVGAGI come from the germline V gene. The CDR3 runs to 15 residues. The CDR3 protein is CASRSDRAYTGELFF. The CDR3 bases are TGTGCCAGCAGGTCCGACAGGGCCTACACCGGGGAGCTGTTTTTT.

This clone has a count of ten or more. V usage is TRBV6-1 and J usage is TRBJ2-2; weak D call: TRBD1 (6 bases). The CDR3 length is 16 residues. Germline lookup yields CDR1 MNHNS and CDR2 SASEGT. Trimming took 7 bases from V and 3 from J, leaving 18 bases between them. As DNA, the CDR3 is TGTGCCAGCACCGAAGCCCCAGGACAGTACACCGGGGAGCTGTTTTTT. Translating it yields CASTEAPGQYTGELFF.

This clone was observed a handful of times. V and J are TRBV11-2 and TRBJ1-1; D is uncertain. The germline CDR1 and CDR2 sequences are SGHAT and FQNNGV. The CDR3 length is 13 residues. V dropped 2 bases and J dropped 3 bases, with 7 bases sitting between them. CDR3 loop: CASSLTEDTEAFF. The CDR3 DNA is TGTGCCAGCAGCTTAACCGAGGACACTGAAGCTTTCTTT.

The gene calls are TRBV12-5 and TRBJ2-7, with a weak D call TRBD1 (7 bases). Between the trimmed V and J ends, which lost 6 bases and 10 bases, there was a span of 19 bases. Germline loops: CDR1 LGHNT, CDR2 FRNRAP. The CDR3 totals 13 residues. DNA for the CDR3: TGTGCTAGTGGCCGCGGGACAGCTGATCCCCAGTACTTC. Translated, it gives CASGRGTADPQYF.

The chain uses TRBV5-1 and TRBJ2-2, with D unclear. This CDR3 is built from 14 residues. V was shortened by 1 base and J by 1 base, with 5 bases between the two germline ends. CDR1 SGHRS and CDR2 YFSETQ come from the germline V gene. CDR3 coding DNA: TGCGCCAGCAGCTTGTCCCAGAACACCGGGGAGCTGTTTTTT. Protein: CASSLSQNTGELFF.

This chain uses TRBV5-1 with TRBJ1-1; TRBD1 might be the D (6 bases). The V and J ends lost 0 bases and 1 base respectively, with 13 bases between them. This CDR3 is built from 16 residues. Germline lookup yields CDR1 SGHRS and CDR2 YFSETQ. CDR3 residues: CASSLEPGVGNTEAFF. The CDR3 DNA reads as TGCGCCAGCAGCTTGGAACCAGGGGTGGGGAACACTGAAGCTTTCTTT.

V gene TRBV19 combines with J gene TRBJ2-2; possibly TRBD1 for D (5 bases). Germline CDR1 and CDR2: LNHDA and SQIVND (reference sequence). This CDR3 has 16 amino acids. The germline V and J ends were trimmed by 4 bases and 2 bases, with 14 bases remaining between them. The CDR3 DNA follows: TGTGCCAGTAGTACATTCCAGGGCATAAACACCGGGGAGCTGTTTTTT. Translating gives CASSTFQGINTGELFF.

The rearrangement links TRBV5-1 to TRBJ1-1; the match to TRBD1 covers 7 bases. The CDR3 is 15 amino acids. Germline CDR1 reads SGHRS; CDR2 reads YFSETQ. V shed 4 bases, J shed 4 bases, and the junction held 10 bases outside the gene matches. The CDR3 loop is CASSMGTDQGTEAFF. In DNA form, the CDR3 reads TGCGCCAGCAGCATGGGGACAGACCAAGGCACTGAAGCTTTCTTT.

The V gene is TRBV7-2, the J gene TRBJ1-4, with 9 bases matching TRBD1. This CDR3 is built from 14 residues. V was clipped by 5 bases and J by 7 bases; unmatched bases: 5. From germline, CDR1 is SGHTA and CDR2 FQGNSA. Here the CDR3 reads CASSRGQGGEKLFF. As DNA, the CDR3 is TGTGCCAGCAGCCGGGGACAGGGTGGTGAAAAACTGTTTTTT.

The chain combines TRBV5-8 with TRBJ1-5; TRBD1 agrees at 7 bases. Germline V gene data show CDR1 as SGHTS and CDR2 as YDEGEE. The CDR3 contains 18 residues. With 3 bases clipped from V and 1 base from J, the junction kept 13 bases outside the gene matches. The CDR3 spells CASSSLRWTGGSNQPQHF. The CDR3 DNA reads TGTGCCAGCAGCTCTCTCCGATGGACAGGTGGAAGCAATCAGCCCCAGCATTTT.

Only a few counts were recorded for this clone. The chain recombines TRBV7-9 with TRBJ1-4; 8 bases align to TRBD1. The germline gives CDR1 SEHNR, CDR2 FQNEAQ (reference sequence). The CDR3 consists of 19 residues. The junction had 17 bases not matched to a gene; V was cut back by 4 bases and J by 4 bases. The CDR3 is CASSSVIFRQGTHNEKLFF. The CDR3 DNA sequence: TGTGCCAGCAGCTCCGTCATCTTCCGACAGGGGACTCATAATGAAAAACTGTTTTTT.

The chain combines TRBV4-2 with TRBJ2-1, with TRBD2 matching over 16 bases. This CDR3 has 16 residues. With 5 bases clipped from V and 9 bases from J, the junction kept 7 bases outside the gene matches. Germline CDR1 is LGHNA and CDR2 is YNFKEQ. The CDR3 loop is CASSKGLAGGTIEQFF. The CDR3 nucleotides are TGTGCCAGCAGCAAGGGACTAGCGGGGGGGACTATTGAGCAGTTCTTC.

The rearrangement links TRBV19 to TRBJ2-7; TRBD1 is a possible D gene (5 bases). CDR1 and CDR2 (germline): LNHDA, SQIVND (reference sequence). V dropped 1 base and J dropped 2 bases, with 9 bases sitting between them. The CDR3 covers 14 residues. The CDR3 DNA reads as TGTGCCAGTAGTATAGGTCAGGGAACCTACGAGCAGTACTTC. Protein: CASSIGQGTYEQYF.